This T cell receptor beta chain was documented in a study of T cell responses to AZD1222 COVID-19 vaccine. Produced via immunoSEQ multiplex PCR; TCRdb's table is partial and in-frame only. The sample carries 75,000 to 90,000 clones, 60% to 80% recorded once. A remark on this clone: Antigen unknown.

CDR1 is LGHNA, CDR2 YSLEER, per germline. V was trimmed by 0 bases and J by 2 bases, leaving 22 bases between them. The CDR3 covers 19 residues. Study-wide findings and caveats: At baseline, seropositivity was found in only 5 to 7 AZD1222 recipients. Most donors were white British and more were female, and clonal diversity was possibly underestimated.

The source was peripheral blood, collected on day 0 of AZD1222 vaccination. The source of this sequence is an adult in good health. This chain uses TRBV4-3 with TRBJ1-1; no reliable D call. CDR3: CASSQDVRWLARANTEAFF. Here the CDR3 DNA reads TGCGCCAGCAGCCAAGATGTGAGGTGGCTCGCTAGGGCAAACACTGAAGCTTTCTTT.